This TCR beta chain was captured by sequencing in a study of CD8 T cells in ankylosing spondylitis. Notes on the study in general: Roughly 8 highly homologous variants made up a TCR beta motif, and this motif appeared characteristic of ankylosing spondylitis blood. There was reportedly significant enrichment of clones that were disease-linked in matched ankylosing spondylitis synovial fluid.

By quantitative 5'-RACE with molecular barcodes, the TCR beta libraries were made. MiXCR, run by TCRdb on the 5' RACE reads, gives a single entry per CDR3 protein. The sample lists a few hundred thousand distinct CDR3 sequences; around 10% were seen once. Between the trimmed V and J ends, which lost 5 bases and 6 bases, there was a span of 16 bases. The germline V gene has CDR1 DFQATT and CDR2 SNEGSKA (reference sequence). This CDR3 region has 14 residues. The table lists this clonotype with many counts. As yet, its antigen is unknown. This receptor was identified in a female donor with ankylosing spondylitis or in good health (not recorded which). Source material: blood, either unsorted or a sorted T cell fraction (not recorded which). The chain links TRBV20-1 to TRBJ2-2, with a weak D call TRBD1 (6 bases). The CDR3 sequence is CSAPTDRPAGELFF. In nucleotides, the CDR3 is TGCAGTGCTCCGACTGACAGGCCTGCCGGGGAGCTGTTTTTT.